This TCR beta chain comes out of a study of blood T cell repertoires in COVID-19. Background on the study: Samples representing acute and convalescent COVID-19 were sourced from the United States, Italy and Spain.

Using immunoSEQ multiplex PCR, the repertoire was profiled, and TCRdb retains in-frame clones only, with some absent. The data contain 250,000 or so clones, around 89% of them seen just once; the ten biggest clones take up 8% to 10%. All enrollees were about 18 to 100 years old and from some 24 US areas. The TCR comes from a man in his forties or fifties who had recovered from COVID-19. Sample: PBMCs or T cells enriched from blood (not recorded which).

The CDR3 sequence is CASSLPGLHLEQFF. CDR3 DNA sequence: TGTGCCAGCAGCTTGCCGGGATTACACTTAGAGCAGTTCTTC. The chain links TRBV5-6 to TRBJ2-1, with D tentatively TRBD2 (5 bases). Between the trimmed V and J ends, which lost 1 base and 10 bases, there was a span of 15 bases. This CDR3 region has 14 residues. Germline lookup yields CDR1 SGHDT and CDR2 YYEEEE.